This TCR beta chain was profiled in a study of blood T cell repertoires in COVID-19. Study-wide background: Collection of acute and convalescent COVID-19 samples took place in the United States, Italy and Spain. The cDNA or gDNA used as material had been derived from T cells, B-cell-depleted T cells, or PBMCs.

This CDR3 region has 15 residues. Per the germline V gene, CDR1 is LGHNA and CDR2 is YSLEER. V shed 2 bases and J 8 bases; nucleotides not matched to a gene: 11. Study processing details: Estimates of nucleated cell counts were drawn from the amplification of reference gene primers. Sequenced by immunoSEQ multiplex PCR; TCRdb stores in-frame clones only, minus some. D and trimming were read from the DNA, whereas the V and J calls and clone size are those reported in that table. The repertoire holds under 200,000 clones, with approximately 84% as singletons. This clone showed up just once. The receptor's source is a man aged 65 to 79 with active or convalescent COVID-19. The sequencing input was peripheral blood. The genes are TRBV4-3 and TRBJ1-2, with TRBD1 identical over 7 bases. CDR3 in DNA: TGCGCCAGCAGCCAAACGACAGGGAAACTCGGGGGCTACACCTTC. Translated: CASSQTTGKLGGYTF.